What follows are 8 T cell receptor beta chains derived from one specimen sequenced in a study of blood T cell repertoires in COVID-19. Profiled with immunoSEQ multiplex PCR; TCRdb holds only in-frame clones, not every one. The repertoire holds some 150,000 clones, with roughly nine tenths as singletons. Sample: peripheral blood. These receptors were taken from a human donor in a cohort sampled during active COVID-19.

CDR3 loop: CASSLRTVGEQYF. The CDR3 region has the DNA TGTGCCAGCAGTTTGAGGACAGTCGGCGAGCAGTACTTC. The gene calls are TRBV12-3 or TRBV12-4 and TRBJ2-7, with D tentatively TRBD1 (6 bases). V dropped 3 bases and J dropped 6 bases, with 12 bases sitting between them. This CDR3 contains 13 residues.

CDR3 sequence (DNA): TGCGCCAGCAGTGACGGGGGGGACAGATTGGACTTCCAGTACTTC. Translation: CASSDGGDRLDFQYF. The chain joins TRBV10-2 to TRBJ2-5; D is perhaps TRBD2 (8 bases). Trimming pared 3 bases from V and 10 bases from J, leaving 21 bases between. Germline loops: CDR1 WSHSY, CDR2 SAAADI. The CDR3 is 15 amino acids.

The V and J genes are TRBV21-1 and TRBJ2-1; the D call of TRBD2 is as the table states it, not checked on the DNA. TRBV21-1 is reported as a pseudogene. This CDR3 region has 18 residues. CDR3 amino acids: CASKGPCKVGGGDNEQFF. CDR3 bases: TGTGCCAGCAAGGGCCCCTGTAAGGTGGGAGGGGGTGACAATGAGCAGTTCTTC.

The rearrangement joins TRBV7-9 to TRBJ2-3; 13 nucleotides align to TRBD2. Germline CDR1 SEHNR, CDR2 FQNEAQ (reference sequence). Germline trimming cut 1 base from V and 2 bases from J; bases unmatched to any gene: 9. The CDR3 is 19 amino acids. The CDR3 DNA reads as TGTGCCAGCAGCTTAGTATTCGGACTAGCGGGGGTCCCCACAGATACGCAGTATTTT. Translating gives CASSLVFGLAGVPTDTQYF.

The chain carries TRBV7-2 and TRBJ2-7; TRBD2 matches at 16 bases. This CDR3 is 17 amino acids long. The germline gives CDR1 SGHTA, CDR2 FQGNSA. V gave up 5 bases and J gave up 1 base; unmatched junction bases: 5. DNA of the CDR3: TGTGCCAGCAGCCCGGGACTAGCGGGGGGGCGGTCCTACGAGCAGTACTTC. Protein sequence: CASSPGLAGGRSYEQYF.

The rearrangement links TRBV7-9 to TRBJ1-2; 10 nucleotides line up with TRBD1. The CDR3 spans 13 residues. The trim removed 5 bases at V and 7 bases at J, leaving 4 bases unmatched. CDR1 and CDR2 from the germline V gene are SEHNR and FQNEAQ (reference sequence). The CDR3 bases are TGTGCCAGCAGCATTGGGACAGGGGTTGGCTACACCTTC. It specifies CASSIGTGVGYTF.

This clone showed up just a few times. V usage is TRBV9 and J usage is TRBJ1-1, with D hard to call. The ends were cut back, 4 bases at V and 5 bases at J, with 15 bases in the middle. CDR3 length: 14 amino acids. CDR1 and CDR2 from the germline V gene are SGDLS and YYNGEE. CDR3 region: CASSPRHTITEAFF. The CDR3 DNA sequence: TGTGCCAGCAGCCCGAGACATACGATAACTGAAGCTTTCTTT.

The chain couples TRBV5-4 to TRBJ1-4; maybe TRBD1 (5 bases). The CDR3 consists of 14 residues. The V gene lost 0 bases and the J gene lost 4 bases, with 7 bases spanning the gap. Germline loops: CDR1 SGHNT, CDR2 YYREEE (reference sequence). CDR3 loop: CASSLDRFNEKLFF. DNA for the CDR3: TGTGCCAGCAGCTTGGACAGGTTTAATGAAAAACTGTTTTTT.